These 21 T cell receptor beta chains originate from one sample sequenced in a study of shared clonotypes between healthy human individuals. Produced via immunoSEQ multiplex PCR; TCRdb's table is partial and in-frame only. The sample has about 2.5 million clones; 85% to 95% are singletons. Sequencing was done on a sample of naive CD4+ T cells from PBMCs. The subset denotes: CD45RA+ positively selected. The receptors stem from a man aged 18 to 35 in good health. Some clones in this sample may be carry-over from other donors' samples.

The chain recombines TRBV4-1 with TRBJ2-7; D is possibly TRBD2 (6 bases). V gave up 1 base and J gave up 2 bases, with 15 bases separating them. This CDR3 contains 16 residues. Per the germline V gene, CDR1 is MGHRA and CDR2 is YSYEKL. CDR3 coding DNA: TGCGCCAGCAGCCAAGGGCAGGGTCGGGGGACCTACGAGCAGTACTTC. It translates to CASSQGQGRGTYEQYF.

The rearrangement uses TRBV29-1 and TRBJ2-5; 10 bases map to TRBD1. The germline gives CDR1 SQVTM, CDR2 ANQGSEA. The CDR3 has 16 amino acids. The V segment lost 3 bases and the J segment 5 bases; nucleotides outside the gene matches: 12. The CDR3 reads CSVDTPGTGVKETQYF. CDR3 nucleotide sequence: TGCAGCGTTGATACCCCCGGGACAGGGGTTAAGGAGACCCAGTACTTC.

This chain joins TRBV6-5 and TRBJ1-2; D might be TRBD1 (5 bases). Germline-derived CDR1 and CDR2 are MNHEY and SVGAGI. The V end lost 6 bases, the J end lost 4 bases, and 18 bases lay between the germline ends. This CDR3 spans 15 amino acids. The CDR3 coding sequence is TGTGCCAGCAGCTCCGAGCGAGGGACGGTCTATGGCTACACCTTC. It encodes CASSSERGTVYGYTF.

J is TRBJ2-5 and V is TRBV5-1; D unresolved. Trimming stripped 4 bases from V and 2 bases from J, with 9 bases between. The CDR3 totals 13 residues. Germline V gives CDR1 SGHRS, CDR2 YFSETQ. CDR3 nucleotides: TGCGCCAGCAGCCGACCCGGGCAAGAGACCCAGTACTTC. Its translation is CASSRPGQETQYF.

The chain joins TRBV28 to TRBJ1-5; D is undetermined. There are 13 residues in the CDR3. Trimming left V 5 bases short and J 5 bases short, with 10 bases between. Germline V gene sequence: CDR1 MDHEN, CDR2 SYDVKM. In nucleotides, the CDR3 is TGTGCCAGCAGTCGTACCATGGATCAGCCCCAGCATTTT. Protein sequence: CASSRTMDQPQHF.

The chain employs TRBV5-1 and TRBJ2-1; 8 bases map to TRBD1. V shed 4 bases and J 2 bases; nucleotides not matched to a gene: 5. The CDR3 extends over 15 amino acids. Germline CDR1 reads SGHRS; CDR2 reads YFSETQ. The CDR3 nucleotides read TGCGCCAGCAGCCCTACGGGACAGGCCTACAATGAGCAGTTCTTC. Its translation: CASSPTGQAYNEQFF.

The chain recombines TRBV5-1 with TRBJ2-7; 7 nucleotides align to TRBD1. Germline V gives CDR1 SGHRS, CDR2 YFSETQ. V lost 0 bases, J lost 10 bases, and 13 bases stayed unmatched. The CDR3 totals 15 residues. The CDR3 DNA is TGCGCCAGCAGCTTGGGTGGCGACAGGGTCTCGTCTCAGTACTTC. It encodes CASSLGGDRVSSQYF.

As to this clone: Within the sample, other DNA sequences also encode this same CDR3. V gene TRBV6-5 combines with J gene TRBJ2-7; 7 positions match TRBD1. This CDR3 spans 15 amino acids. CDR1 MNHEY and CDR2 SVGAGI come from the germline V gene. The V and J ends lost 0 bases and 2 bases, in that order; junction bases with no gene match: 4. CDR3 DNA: TGTGCCAGCAGTTACTCCGGCCAGGGGGCCTACGAGCAGTACTTC. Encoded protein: CASSYSGQGAYEQYF.

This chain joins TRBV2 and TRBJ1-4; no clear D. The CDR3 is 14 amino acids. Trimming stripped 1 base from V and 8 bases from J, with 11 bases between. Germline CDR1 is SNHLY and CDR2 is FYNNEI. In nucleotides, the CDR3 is TGTGCCAGCAGTGAAGGCATGTTGTTAGAAAAACTGTTTTTT. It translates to CASSEGMLLEKLFF.

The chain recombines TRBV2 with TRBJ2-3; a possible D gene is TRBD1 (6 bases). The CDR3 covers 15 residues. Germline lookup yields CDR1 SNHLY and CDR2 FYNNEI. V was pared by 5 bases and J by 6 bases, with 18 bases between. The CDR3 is CASSPWTRGADTQYF. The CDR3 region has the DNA TGTGCCAGCAGTCCATGGACCAGGGGCGCGGATACGCAGTATTTT.

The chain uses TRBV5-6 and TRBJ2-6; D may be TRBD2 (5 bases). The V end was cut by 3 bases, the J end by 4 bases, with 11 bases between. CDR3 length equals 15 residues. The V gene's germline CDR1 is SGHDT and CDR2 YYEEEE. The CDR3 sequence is CASSSGLSGANVLTF. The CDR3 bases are TGTGCCAGCAGCTCAGGACTTTCCGGGGCCAACGTCCTGACTTTC.

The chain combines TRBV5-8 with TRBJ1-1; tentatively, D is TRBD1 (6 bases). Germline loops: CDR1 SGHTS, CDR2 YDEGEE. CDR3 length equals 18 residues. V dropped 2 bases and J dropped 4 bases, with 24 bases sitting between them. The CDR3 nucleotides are TGTGCCAGCAGCTTCGAGTTCGGGGGGGCAATTTTGGGCACTGAAGCTTTCTTT. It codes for CASSFEFGGAILGTEAFF.

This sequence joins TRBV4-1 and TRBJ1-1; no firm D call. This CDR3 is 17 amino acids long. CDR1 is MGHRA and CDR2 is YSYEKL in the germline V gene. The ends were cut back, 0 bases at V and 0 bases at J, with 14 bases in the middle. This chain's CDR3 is CASSQDVGRPMNTEAFF. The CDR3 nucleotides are TGCGCCAGCAGCCAAGATGTCGGCAGACCAATGAACACTGAAGCTTTCTTT.

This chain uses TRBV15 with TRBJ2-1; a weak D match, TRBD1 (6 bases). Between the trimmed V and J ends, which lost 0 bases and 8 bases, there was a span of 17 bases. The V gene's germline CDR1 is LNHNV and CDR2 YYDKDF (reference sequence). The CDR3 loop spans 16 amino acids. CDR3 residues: CATSRDRAGVGDEQFF. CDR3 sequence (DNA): TGTGCCACCAGCAGAGATCGGGCAGGGGTGGGCGATGAGCAGTTCTTC.

CDR3 sequence (DNA): TGTGCCACCATGACCGGGGGGGCACGGCAGCCCCAGCATTTT. Translated, it gives CATMTGGARQPQHF. The chain links TRBV28 to TRBJ1-5; maybe TRBD1 (6 bases). The germline V and J ends were trimmed by 10 bases and 7 bases, with 20 bases remaining between them. Germline loops: CDR1 MDHEN, CDR2 SYDVKM. The length of the CDR3 is 14 residues.

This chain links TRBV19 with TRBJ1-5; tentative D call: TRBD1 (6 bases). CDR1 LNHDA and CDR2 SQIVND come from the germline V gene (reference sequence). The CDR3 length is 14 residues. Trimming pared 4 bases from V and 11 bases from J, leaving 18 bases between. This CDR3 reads CASSSSRGLRAQHF. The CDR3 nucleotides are TGTGCCAGTAGTAGCTCCAGGGGACTTCGGGCCCAGCATTTT.

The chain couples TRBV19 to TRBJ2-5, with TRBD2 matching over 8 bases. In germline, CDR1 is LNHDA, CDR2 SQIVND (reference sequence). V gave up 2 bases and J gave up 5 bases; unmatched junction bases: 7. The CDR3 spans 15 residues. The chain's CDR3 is CASSILAGRRETQYF. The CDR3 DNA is TGTGCCAGTAGTATACTAGCGGGCCGCCGTGAGACCCAGTACTTC.

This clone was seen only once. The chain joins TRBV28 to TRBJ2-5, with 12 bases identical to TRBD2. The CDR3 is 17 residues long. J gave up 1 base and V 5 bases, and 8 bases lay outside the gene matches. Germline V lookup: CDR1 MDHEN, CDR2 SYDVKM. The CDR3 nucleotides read TGTGCCAGCAGTCGGCCTAGCGGGAGGGGGGGCCAAGAGACCCAGTACTTC. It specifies CASSRPSGRGGQETQYF.

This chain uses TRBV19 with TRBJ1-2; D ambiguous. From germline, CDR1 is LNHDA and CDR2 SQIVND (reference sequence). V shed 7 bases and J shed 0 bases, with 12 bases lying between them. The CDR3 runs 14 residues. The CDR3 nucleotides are TGTGCCAGTACCCCGGACGGAGCTAACTATGGCTACACCTTC. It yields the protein CASTPDGANYGYTF.

The CDR3: CASSWTSGVGADTQYF. In nucleotides, the CDR3 is TGTGCCAGCAGCTGGACTAGCGGGGTAGGGGCAGATACGCAGTATTTT. This rearrangement joins TRBV7-2 to TRBJ2-3; 12 bases are a match to TRBD2. The CDR3 has 16 amino acids. J gave up 4 bases and V 4 bases, and 6 bases lay outside the gene matches. CDR1 and CDR2 from the germline V gene are SGHTA and FQGNSA.

Written as DNA, the CDR3 is TGCGCCAGCAGCGCGAGAGGGGAGAACACTGAAGCTTTCTTT. Encoded protein: CASSARGENTEAFF. J is TRBJ1-1 and V is TRBV5-1; perhaps TRBD1 as D (5 bases). Germline-derived CDR1 and CDR2 are SGHRS and YFSETQ. CDR3 size: 14 residues. V was pared by 4 bases and J by 1 base, with 11 bases between.